These T cell receptor beta chains were read from a single sample in a study of OX40 agonist ivuxolimab in advanced cancers. Data came from immunoSEQ multiplex PCR; TCRdb stores just in-frame clones and leaves some out. The data hold under 75,000 clones, with roughly 90% observed a single time. The sequencing here drew on CD4+ or CD8+ T cells sorted from blood, taken in a trial of the OX40 agonist ivuxolimab. These receptors were taken from an adult with an advanced solid tumor such as melanoma, head and neck, liver or kidney cancer. Each CDR3 is given with its conserved first and last residue. Fields, in order: J gene, clone size, D gene, V gene, CDR3 DNA, CDR3 protein. The D gene is left open where the match is weak. The listing skips clone size in some rows; elsewhere it reads once, few, many or a size class.

j_gene: TRBJ1-6
abundance: NA
d_gene: NA
v_gene: TRBV23-1
CDR3nt: TGCGCCAGCAGTCAATCTGGGGGGGGCGGTTCACCCCTCCACTTT
CDR3aa: CASSQSGGGGSPLHF

j_gene: TRBJ2-3
abundance: NA
d_gene: TRBD2
v_gene: TRBV14
CDR3nt: TGTGCCAGCAGCTCCCCTGGGACTACTAGCACAGATACGCAGTATTTT
CDR3aa: CASSSPGTTSTDTQYF

j_gene: TRBJ2-7
abundance: once
d_gene: NA
v_gene: TRBV6-1
CDR3nt: TGTGCCTCGACACTGATCAGTGGCTACGAGCAGTACTTC
CDR3aa: CASTLISGYEQYF

j_gene: TRBJ2-4
abundance: NA
d_gene: NA
v_gene: TRBV6-5
CDR3nt: TGTGCCAGCAGTCAGCGCCTAGCCAAAAACATTCAGTACTTC
CDR3aa: CASSQRLAKNIQYF

j_gene: TRBJ2-7
abundance: NA
d_gene: NA
v_gene: TRBV11-2
CDR3nt: TGTGCCAGCAGCTTAGGGGGTACATCCTACGAGCAGTACTTC
CDR3aa: CASSLGGTSYEQYF

j_gene: TRBJ2-1
abundance: NA
d_gene: NA
v_gene: TRBV9
CDR3nt: TGTGCCAGCAGCCCCTGGACACAGGGCAGCAATGAGCAGTTCTTC
CDR3aa: CASSPWTQGSNEQFF

j_gene: TRBJ1-5
abundance: NA
d_gene: NA
v_gene: TRBV27
CDR3nt: TGTGCCAGCAGTTTAACAGCCAATCAGCCCCAGCATTTT
CDR3aa: CASSLTANQPQHF

j_gene: TRBJ2-3
abundance: NA
d_gene: TRBD1
v_gene: TRBV10-3
CDR3nt: TGTGCCATCAGTGAGCCGGCCGCGGACAGGGGGCTGGGGGATACGCAGTATTTT
CDR3aa: CAISEPAADRGLGDTQYF

j_gene: TRBJ1-5
abundance: NA
d_gene: NA
v_gene: TRBV10-3
CDR3nt: TGTGCCATCAGTGAATGGGGGGATCTGAATCAGCCCCAGCATTTT
CDR3aa: CAISEWGDLNQPQHF

j_gene: TRBJ2-5
abundance: NA
d_gene: NA
v_gene: TRBV5-6
CDR3nt: TGTGCCAGCAGCCTCCCTCGACAGGAGGTATATGTCGAGACCCAGTACTTC
CDR3aa: CASSLPRQEVYVETQYF

j_gene: TRBJ2-4
abundance: NA
d_gene: NA
v_gene: TRBV2
CDR3nt: TGTGCCAGCACTGACACGTCCGTCGTAGCCAAAAACATTCAGTACTTC
CDR3aa: CASTDTSVVAKNIQYF

j_gene: TRBJ2-7
abundance: NA
d_gene: NA
v_gene: TRBV4-1
CDR3nt: TGCGCCAGCAGCCAAGAGGACAAAACCTACGAGCAGTACTTC
CDR3aa: CASSQEDKTYEQYF

j_gene: TRBJ2-7
abundance: NA
d_gene: NA
v_gene: TRBV6-5
CDR3nt: TGTGCCAGCAGTTACACCGTTCGGGGAGGCGAGCAGTACTTC
CDR3aa: CASSYTVRGGEQYF

j_gene: TRBJ1-2
abundance: once
d_gene: NA
v_gene: TRBV19
CDR3nt: TGTGCCAGACGAACTACAGGGTATTTCACATATGGCTACACCTTC
CDR3aa: CARRTTGYFTYGYTF

j_gene: TRBJ2-1
abundance: NA
d_gene: TRBD2
v_gene: TRBV5-8
CDR3nt: TGTGCCTCCTACCTCCTGGCGGGGGGTTCCTACAATGAGCAGTTCTTC
CDR3aa: CASYLLAGGSYNEQFF

j_gene: TRBJ1-1
abundance: NA
d_gene: NA
v_gene: TRBV7-2
CDR3nt: TGTGCCAGCAGCTTGTGGAGGGGGACGAACACTGAAGCTTTCTTT
CDR3aa: CASSLWRGTNTEAFF

j_gene: TRBJ1-1
abundance: NA
d_gene: TRBD1
v_gene: TRBV6-5
CDR3nt: TGTGCCAGCAGTACACAGGGGGCTGAAGCTTTCTTT
CDR3aa: CASSTQGAEAFF

j_gene: TRBJ1-2
abundance: NA
d_gene: NA
v_gene: TRBV9
CDR3nt: TGTGCCAGCAGCGTTGGGAATAACTATGGCTACACCTTC
CDR3aa: CASSVGNNYGYTF

j_gene: TRBJ1-2
abundance: NA
d_gene: NA
v_gene: TRBV7-6
CDR3nt: TGTGCCAGCAGCCCCCCCCCAACTTCAGGGGATGGCTACACCTTC
CDR3aa: CASSPPPTSGDGYTF

j_gene: TRBJ1-1
abundance: NA
d_gene: NA
v_gene: TRBV27
CDR3nt: TGTGCCAGCAGTTTTCTCGGGTACGCGAACACTGAAGCTTTCTTT
CDR3aa: CASSFLGYANTEAFF

j_gene: TRBJ1-1
abundance: NA
d_gene: NA
v_gene: TRBV4-2
CDR3nt: TGTGCCAGCAGCCAAGATCGCGGGGGGAGTACTGAAGCTTTCTTT
CDR3aa: CASSQDRGGSTEAFF

j_gene: TRBJ2-7
abundance: NA
d_gene: TRBD2
v_gene: TRBV5-1
CDR3nt: TGCGCCAGCAGCACCGGGACTATAACCTACGAGCAGTACTTC
CDR3aa: CASSTGTITYEQYF

j_gene: TRBJ2-7
abundance: NA
d_gene: NA
v_gene: TRBV4-3
CDR3nt: TGCGCCAGCAGCCAAGATTCTCTTGGATACACCCACTACGAGCAGTACTTC
CDR3aa: CASSQDSLGYTHYEQYF

j_gene: TRBJ2-1
abundance: NA
d_gene: NA
v_gene: TRBV7-9
CDR3nt: TGTGCCAGCAGCTTAGTTGTAGGAACAGGGTTAACGAGTGAGCAGTTCTTC
CDR3aa: CASSLVVGTGLTSEQFF

j_gene: TRBJ1-2
abundance: NA
d_gene: TRBD1
v_gene: TRBV10-3
CDR3nt: TGTGCCATCAAAAATACAGGGGTCGGCTATGGCTACACCTTC
CDR3aa: CAIKNTGVGYGYTF

j_gene: TRBJ2-7
abundance: NA
d_gene: NA
v_gene: TRBV4-3
CDR3nt: TGCGCCAGCAGCCAAGACGGAGGAGAGTTCACCTACGAGCAGTACTTC
CDR3aa: CASSQDGGEFTYEQYF

j_gene: TRBJ2-7
abundance: NA
d_gene: TRBD2
v_gene: TRBV4-3
CDR3nt: TGCGCCAGCAGCCAGGCTAGCGGGGGAGCCTACGAGCAGTACTTC
CDR3aa: CASSQASGGAYEQYF

j_gene: TRBJ1-5
abundance: NA
d_gene: NA
v_gene: TRBV5-6
CDR3nt: TGTGCCAGCAGCTTGGGAGCGCAGCCCCAGCATTTT
CDR3aa: CASSLGAQPQHF